This T cell receptor (beta chain) was captured in a study of blood T cell repertoires in COVID-19. Study summary: COVID-19 samples from acute and convalescent phases originated in the United States, Italy and Spain.

As processed by the authors: Researchers report that nucleated cell counts were estimated from reference gene primer amplification. Data came from immunoSEQ multiplex PCR; TCRdb stores just in-frame clones and leaves some out. That table furnishes V, J and clone size, whereas the DNA furnished D and trimming. The sample shows approximately 190,000 clones, around 84% of them seen only once. The V gene's germline CDR1 is MDHEN and CDR2 SYDVKM. The CDR3 runs to 18 residues. Trimming shortened V by 2 bases and J by 1 base, and 20 bases separated the two germline ends. The V and J genes are TRBV28 and TRBJ1-1; the D gene is possibly TRBD1 (6 bases). The sequence came from a human donor in a cohort sampled during active COVID-19. Sequenced sample: peripheral blood. CDR3: CASSLAGALALRNTEAFF. In DNA form, the CDR3 reads TGTGCCAGCAGTTTAGCAGGGGCGTTAGCGTTGAGGAACACTGAAGCTTTCTTT.